This TCR beta chain was identified in a study of shared clonotypes between healthy human individuals (TCRdb year 2020). Context from the whole study: Two women and a few men aged 18 to 49 years were included in the cohort. Per donor, three plates each were used for CD4 naive and CD4 memory, two for CD8 naive, and one for CD8 memory. To estimate repertoire size and how much clonotypes are shared between individuals, the study performed deep sequencing of blood TCR repertoires from a few healthy adults. Different laboratories and diverse techniques were used to prepare libraries and sequence TCR repertoires, to increase sequencing depth and limit assay-specific biases. Leukapheresis yielded between about 0.9 and 9.5 billion PBMCs per donor.

In regard to this clone: It has no known antigen specificity. No much larger clonotype is one base removed from it; base qualities were not supplied.

The donors were healthy, HIV-negative adults who had no recently reported acute infections or vaccinations. Only Caucasian adults living in Nashville, Tennessee, USA were represented among the donors. Magnetic negative selection was used to enrich CD4+ T cells, after which naive cells were positively selected on CD45RA and the negative fraction became the memory subset. After blood collection by leukapheresis, PBMCs were isolated using Ficoll-Histopaque density gradient centrifugation and then cryopreserved in the vapor phase of liquid nitrogen. Purity and quantity of every magnetically sorted T cell population were checked by analytical flow cytometry. From each sorted fraction, genomic DNA was isolated and quantified by UV absorbance on a Nanodrop 2000c. General conclusions and limits of the study: Based on pairwise subsampling, the degree of clonotype sharing among donors was expected to be affected by sequencing depth. Sharing across a few donors was observed for roughly 5.4% of naive CD4, about 4% of naive CD8, 2.3% of memory CD4, and roughly 0.43% of memory CD8 clonotypes. Incomplete sequencing was indicated by rarefaction of sorted-subset datasets, despite the large sequencing depth. Larger estimated clonotype richness was generally found for naive subsets than for memory subsets. Higher generation probabilities were observed for clonotypes shared by all four sorted-subset donors than for non-shared clonotypes. Sampling was restricted to blood, and TCR repertoires in tissues likely differ from the TCR repertoires found in blood. The genetic and exposure-history diversity represented was limited by the small number of donors.

Using the deep immunoSEQ assay, multiplex PCR amplified TCR CDR3 regions from genomic DNA. Genomic DNA extracted from each cell subset was distributed evenly over all wells of several immunoSEQ 96-well plates, and each plate served as one replicate. For sorted subsets, about 200 ng genomic DNA, equal to 25,000 to 35,000 T cell genomes, was loaded into each replicate PCR. The purified libraries were quantified using a Qubit 3.0 fluorometer, sized with a Bioanalyzer 2100, and then quantified again using the KAPA Library Quantification kit. A separate single-read 150-cycle Illumina NextSeq 550 flow cell was used to sequence each immunoSEQ 96-well plate. Per the authors' processing: The immunoSEQ output contained only junctional sequences without quality scores, so filtering could not match that applied to full-length reads. Sequences were annotated with PyIR, a Python wrapper for IgBLAST v1.9, using IMGT germline references to assign V/J genes and CDR3. Any read was removed if the V/J assignment was weak (E-value above 1e-6), the CDR3 was missing, or the read contained stop codons, out-of-frame junctions, or ambiguous translated residues. A V3J clonotype was defined by an identical inferred V gene, J gene, and CDR3 amino acid sequence. The percentage overlap between two repertoires was calculated by dividing the number of shared unique clonotypes by the size of the smaller repertoire. Richness of each repertoire was evaluated using RTK rarefaction, the Chao1 estimator, and Recon v2.1 estimates of unobserved clonotypes. OLGA was used to compute generation probabilities for all TCRbeta clonotypes that the gDNA method yielded from a handful of donors. As stored in TCRdb, this immuneACCESS dataset retains in-frame rearrangements with V and J assigned. A fraction of the clones does not appear; measured against another copy, unresolved V genes explain less than half of the discrepancy, and the remainder lacks a known reason. Clone size and V and J calls were adopted from that table, with D and trimming inferred from the DNA. The sample table records more than 2,000,000 clones; around 94% of these occur just once. Around 0.15% of the sample rests with the top ten.

This TCR was sampled from a man younger than 35 in good health. The specimen was naive CD4+ T cells sorted from blood. Sample cell subset or site, as interpreted from the label and publication: CD45RA+ positively selected.

The bases read TGTGCCAGCTCACCTGAGCCCGGGACAGGGGATTACGTTGAAAAACTGTTTTTT. The encoded protein is CASSPEPGTGDYVEKLFF. The chain was built from TRBV18 and TRBJ1-4; the junction holds 10 bases that match TRBD1. The CDR3 contains 18 residues, cysteine and phenylalanine counted. Only the CDR3 region is kept as DNA, spanning 54 bases read in frame from base 1. In the germline V gene, CDR1 corresponds to KGHSH and CDR2 to LQKENI. Trimmed from V: 3 bases; trimmed from J: 7 bases; junction bases lacking a gene match: 14.